This T cell receptor (beta chain) was captured by sequencing in a study of blood T cell repertoires in COVID-19. This clone was recorded once. Clones were sequenced by immunoSEQ multiplex PCR, and TCRdb holds only the in-frame ones, with some missing. This table has approximately 170,000 clones, approximately 82% appearing once. This CDR3 spans 12 amino acids. Germline V CDR1 and CDR2: LNHDA, SQIVND (reference sequence). J gave up 4 bases and V 9 bases, and 4 bases lay outside the gene matches. The sequence was collected from a woman between 45 and 65 years old who had recovered from COVID-19. Sequencing was carried out using PBMCs or T cells enriched from blood (not recorded which). J is TRBJ1-2 and V is TRBV19; 8 nucleotides align to TRBD1. This chain's CDR3 is CASTGQVYGYTF. The CDR3 DNA sequence: TGTGCCAGCACGGGACAGGTCTATGGCTACACCTTC.